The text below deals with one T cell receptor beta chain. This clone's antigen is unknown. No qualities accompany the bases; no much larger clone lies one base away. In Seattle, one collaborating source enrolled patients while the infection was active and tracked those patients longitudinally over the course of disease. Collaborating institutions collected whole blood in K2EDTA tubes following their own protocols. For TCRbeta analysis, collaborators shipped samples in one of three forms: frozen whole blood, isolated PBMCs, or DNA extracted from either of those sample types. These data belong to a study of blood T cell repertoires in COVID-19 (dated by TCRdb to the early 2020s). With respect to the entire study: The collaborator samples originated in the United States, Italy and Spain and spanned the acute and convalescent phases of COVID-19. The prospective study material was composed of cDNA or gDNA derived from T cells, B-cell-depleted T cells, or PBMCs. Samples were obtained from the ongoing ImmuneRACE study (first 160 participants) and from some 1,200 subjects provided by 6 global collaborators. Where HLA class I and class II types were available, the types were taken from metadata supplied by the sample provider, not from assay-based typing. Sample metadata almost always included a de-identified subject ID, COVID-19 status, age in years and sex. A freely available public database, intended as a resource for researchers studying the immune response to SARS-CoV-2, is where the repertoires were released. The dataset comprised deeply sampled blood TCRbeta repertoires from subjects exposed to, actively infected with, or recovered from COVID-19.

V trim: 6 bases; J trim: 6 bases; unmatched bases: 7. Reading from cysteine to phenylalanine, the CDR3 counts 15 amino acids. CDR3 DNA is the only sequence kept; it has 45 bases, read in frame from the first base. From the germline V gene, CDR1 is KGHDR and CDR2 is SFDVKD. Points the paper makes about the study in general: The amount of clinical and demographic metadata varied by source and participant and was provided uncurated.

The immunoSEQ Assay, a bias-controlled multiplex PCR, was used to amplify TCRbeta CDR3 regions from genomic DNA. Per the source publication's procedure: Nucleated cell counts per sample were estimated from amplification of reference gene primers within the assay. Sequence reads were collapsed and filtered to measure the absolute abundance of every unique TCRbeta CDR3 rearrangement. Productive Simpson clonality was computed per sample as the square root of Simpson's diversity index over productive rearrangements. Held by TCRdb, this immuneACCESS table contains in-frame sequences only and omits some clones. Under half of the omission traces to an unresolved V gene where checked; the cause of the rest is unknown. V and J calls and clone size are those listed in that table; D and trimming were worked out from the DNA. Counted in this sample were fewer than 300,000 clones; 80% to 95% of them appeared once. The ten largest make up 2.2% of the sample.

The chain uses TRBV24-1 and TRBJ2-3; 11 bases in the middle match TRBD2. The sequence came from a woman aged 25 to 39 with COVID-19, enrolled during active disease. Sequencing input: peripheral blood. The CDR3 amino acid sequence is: CATSPGLAAVDTQYF. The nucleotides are TGTGCCACCAGTCCGGGACTAGCGGCTGTCGATACGCAGTATTTT.